One and the same sample provided the 5 T cell receptor beta chains below, sequenced in a study of cytomegalovirus exposure and HLA in healthy donors. Primers included in the PCR were 60 Vbeta and 13 Jbeta primers. TCRdb's table, derived via immunoSEQ multiplex PCR, lists solely in-frame clones and lacks some. This sample has tens of thousands of clones; approximately 57% occur once, and the top ten carry 12%. Specimen: PBMCs. Receptors were obtained from a man aged 55 to 70 in good health and CMV-seropositive.

This clone has more than one count but fewer than ten. The V and J genes are TRBV4-2 and TRBJ1-6; no reliable D call. V lost 1 base and J lost 7, with 5 bases in between. Germline lookup yields CDR1 LGHNA and CDR2 YNFKEQ. The CDR3 spans 13 residues. CDR3 region: CASSQAVNSPLHF. In nucleotides, the CDR3 is TGTGCCAGCAGCCAAGCCGTCAATTCACCCCTCCACTTT.

The chain is built from TRBV9 and TRBJ2-5, with TRBD2 as a possible D gene (6 bases). From germline, CDR1 is SGDLS and CDR2 YYNGEE. The CDR3 runs to 14 residues. V lost 0 bases, J lost 5 bases, and 11 bases lay in between. CDR3 DNA: TGTGCCAGCAGCGTAGCAGTGGGGGGTGAGACCCAGTACTTC. Protein: CASSVAVGGETQYF.

This clone was recorded a few times. The chain joins TRBV2 to TRBJ2-1; 10 bases line up with TRBD2. After removal of 4 bases from V and 6 bases from J, the junction contained 6 bases not matched to a gene. CDR1 and CDR2 (germline): SNHLY, FYNNEI. The CDR3 is 15 amino acids. This chain's CDR3 is CASSVAGGPLNEQFF. DNA of the CDR3: TGTGCCAGCAGTGTAGCGGGAGGCCCCCTCAATGAGCAGTTCTTC.

This clone was counted a few times. V gene TRBV7-3 combines with J gene TRBJ1-1, with 8 bases aligning to TRBD1. The germline CDR1 and CDR2 sequences are SGHTA and FQGTGA. There are 13 residues in the CDR3. V was pared by 5 bases and J by 3 bases, with 2 bases of the junction left unmatched. CDR3 loop: CASSTTGDTEAFF. The CDR3 coding sequence is TGTGCCAGCAGCACGACAGGGGACACTGAAGCTTTCTTT.

The chain links TRBV11-3 to TRBJ2-6; TRBD1 might be the D (6 bases). CDR1 SGHNT and CDR2 YENEEA come from the germline V gene. The V and J ends lost 2 bases and 0 bases respectively, with 17 bases between them. The CDR3 runs 19 residues. This CDR3 is CASSLRRRTVVSGANVLTF. The DNA of the CDR3 is TGTGCCAGCAGCTTAAGGCGTAGGACAGTAGTCTCTGGGGCCAACGTCCTGACTTTC.